These T cell receptor beta chains were read from a single sample in a study of CD4 T cells in relation to SARS-CoV-2 and coronaviruses. Only in-frame clones appear in the TCRdb table, and some are missing; sequencing was by immunoSEQ multiplex PCR. The sample includes about 29,000 clones, over 60% of them seen just once. No antigens are known for them. Material for sequencing was CD4+ T cells from PBMCs, cultured in vitro. The source of these receptors is a human donor in good health. The CDR3 runs from the conserved cysteine through the conserved F or W. A D gene is named only where the DNA matches it firmly. Expanded clones get a size class; other rows say once, few or many, or leave the size out.

TRBV27	TRBJ2-1	-	-	CASSLFSQTPNEQFF	TGTGCCAGCAGTTTGTTTTCCCAGACTCCCAATGAGCAGTTCTTC
TRBV6-5	TRBJ1-6	-	-	CAAQGVAHPGSPLHF	TGTGCCGCCCAAGGGGTGGCCCATCCCGGATCACCCCTCCACTTT
TRBV4-3	TRBJ2-3	TRBD2	-	CASSQLAGGSTDTQYF	TGCGCCAGCAGCCAGCTAGCGGGAGGCAGCACAGATACGCAGTATTTT
TRBV2	TRBJ2-1	-	few	CASDATGIYNEQFF	TGTGCCAGCGATGCCACAGGGATTTACAATGAGCAGTTCTTC
TRBV7-2	TRBJ2-1	-	-	CASSLASSSNEQFF	TGTGCCAGCAGCTTAGCGAGTAGTTCCAATGAGCAGTTCTTC
TRBV6-5	TRBJ2-2	TRBD2	medium-sized	CASTTSGVNTGELFF	TGTGCCAGCACTACTAGCGGTGTAAACACCGGGGAGCTGTTTTTT
TRBV6-5	TRBJ2-5	TRBD1	once	CASRQGGETQYF	TGTGCCAGCAGACAGGGGGGAGAGACCCAGTACTTC
TRBV5-6	TRBJ2-5	-	-	CASSPLRQFQETQYF	TGTGCCAGCAGCCCACTCCGACAGTTCCAAGAGACCCAGTACTTC
TRBV7-2	TRBJ2-3	-	-	CASSPGWGGGAEADTQYF	TGTGCCAGCAGCCCAGGGTGGGGTGGGGGGGCCGAGGCAGATACGCAGTATTTT
TRBV7-2	TRBJ2-2	-	-	CASRTMTGELFF	TGTGCCAGCAGGACAATGACCGGGGAGCTGTTTTTT
TRBV19	TRBJ1-1	-	-	CASSRQLNTEAFF	TGTGCCAGTAGTAGACAATTGAACACTGAAGCTTTCTTT
TRBV29-1	TRBJ1-1	-	once	CSVLTRGGGTEAFF	TGCAGCGTCCTAACTCGGGGGGGAGGCACTGAAGCTTTCTTT
TRBV7-8	TRBJ1-2	TRBD1	-	CASSSRTGGVGGYTF	TGTGCCAGCAGCTCCAGGACAGGGGGCGTAGGTGGCTACACCTTC
TRBV5-1	TRBJ2-4	-	-	CASSLDRGRGNIQYF	TGCGCCAGCAGCTTGGATCGGGGCCGGGGAAACATTCAGTACTTC
TRBV19	TRBJ1-1	TRBD1	-	CASSILVAQGAVNTEAFF	TGTGCCAGTAGTATTCTCGTTGCACAGGGGGCCGTCAACACTGAAGCTTTCTTT
TRBV4-1	TRBJ2-5	TRBD2	-	CASSQVKGLGGLAAAQYF	TGCGCCAGCAGCCAAGTAAAGGGGCTTGGGGGACTAGCGGCGGCCCAGTACTTC
TRBV5-5	TRBJ1-4	-	-	CASSETPATNEKLFF	TGTGCCAGCAGCGAGACCCCCGCAACTAATGAAAAACTGTTTTTT
TRBV5-1	TRBJ1-1	-	-	CASSLLGAGNTEAFF	TGCGCCAGCAGCCTCCTCGGGGCGGGGAACACTGAAGCTTTCTTT
TRBV25-1	TRBJ1-1	-	-	CASSEWNEDTRAFF	TGTGCCAGCAGTGAATGGAATGAGGATACAAGGGCTTTCTTT
TRBV6-2/TRBV6-3	TRBJ1-1	-	-	CASSYSFATVQNTEAFF	TGTGCCAGCAGTTACTCCTTCGCCACTGTCCAGAACACTGAAGCTTTCTTT
TRBV4-2	TRBJ1-6	-	-	CASKGDSPLHF	TGTGCCAGCAAGGGGGATTCACCCCTCCACTTT
TRBV11-2	TRBJ1-6	-	-	CASSQGTSTLHF	TGTGCCAGCAGCCAGGGGACCTCAACCCTCCACTTT